The present T cell receptor beta chain was sequenced within a study of human T cells and chemical hapten exposure. Whole-study context: Minor volume differences among pooled libraries chiefly drove per-sample TCR yield variation.

Turning to this clonotype: A clone one base away is much larger, so this may be a read error.

Time point described: healthy volunteer bleed at 2 weeks. It was from unfractionated whole blood that total RNA was extracted. TCRdb fed the RACE reads into MiXCR, producing one record per CDR3 protein. The table shows just over 90,000 distinct CDR3 sequences, with about 8.6% occurring only once. The clonotype comes from a female donor in good health. Some clones in this sample may be carry-over from other donors' samples. The sequencing input was whole blood.

In nucleotides, the CDR3 is TGCAGTGCCCCCCCCTTCCTCAGGAACACTGAAGCTTTCTTT. Its protein product is CSAPPFLRNTEAFF. V is TRBV20-1 and J is TRBJ1-1; D gene uncertain. Germline V gives CDR1 DFQATT, CDR2 SNEGSKA (reference sequence). V gave up 6 bases and J gave up 1 base, with 15 bases separating them. This CDR3 has 14 amino acids.